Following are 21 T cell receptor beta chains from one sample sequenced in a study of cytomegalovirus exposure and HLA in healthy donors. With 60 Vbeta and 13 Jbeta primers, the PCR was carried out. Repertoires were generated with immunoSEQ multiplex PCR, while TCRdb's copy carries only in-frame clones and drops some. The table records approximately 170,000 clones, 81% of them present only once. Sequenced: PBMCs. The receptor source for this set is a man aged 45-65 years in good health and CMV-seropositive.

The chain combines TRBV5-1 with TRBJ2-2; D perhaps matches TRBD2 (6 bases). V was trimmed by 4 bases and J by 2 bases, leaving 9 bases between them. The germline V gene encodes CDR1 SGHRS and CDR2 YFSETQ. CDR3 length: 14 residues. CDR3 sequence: CASSPGTNTGELFF. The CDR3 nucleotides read TGCGCCAGCAGCCCCGGGACTAACACCGGGGAGCTGTTTTTT.

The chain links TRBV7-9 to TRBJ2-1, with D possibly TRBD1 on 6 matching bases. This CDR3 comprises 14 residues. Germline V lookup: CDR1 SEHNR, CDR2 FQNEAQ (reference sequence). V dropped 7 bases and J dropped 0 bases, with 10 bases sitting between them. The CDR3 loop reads CASNQDSSYNEQFF. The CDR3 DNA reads TGTGCCAGCAACCAGGACAGCTCCTACAATGAGCAGTTCTTC.

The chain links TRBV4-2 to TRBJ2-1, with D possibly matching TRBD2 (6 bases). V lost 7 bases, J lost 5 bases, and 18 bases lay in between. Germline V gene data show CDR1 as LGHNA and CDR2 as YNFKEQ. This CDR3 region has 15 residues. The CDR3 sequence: CASMIGDSFNNEQFF. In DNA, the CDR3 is TGTGCCAGCATGATAGGGGACTCCTTTAACAATGAGCAGTTCTTC.

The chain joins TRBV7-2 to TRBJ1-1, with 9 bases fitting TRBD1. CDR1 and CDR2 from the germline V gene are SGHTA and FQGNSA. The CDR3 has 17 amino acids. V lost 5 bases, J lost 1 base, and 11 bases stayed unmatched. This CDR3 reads CASSPGQGGRWNTEAFF. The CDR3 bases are TGTGCCAGCAGCCCGGGACAGGGAGGAAGATGGAACACTGAAGCTTTCTTT.

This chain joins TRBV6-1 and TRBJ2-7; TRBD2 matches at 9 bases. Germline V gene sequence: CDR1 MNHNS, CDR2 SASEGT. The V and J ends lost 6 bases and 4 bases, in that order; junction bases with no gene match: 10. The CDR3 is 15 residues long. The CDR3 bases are TGTGCCAGCAGGAGCGATGCGGGAGGGATGTACGAGCAGTACTTC. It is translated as CASRSDAGGMYEQYF.

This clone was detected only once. The DNA of the CDR3 is TGTGCCAGCAACAGGGAAGACTCTGGAAACACCATATATTTT. Amino acids: CASNREDSGNTIYF. V usage is TRBV2 and J usage is TRBJ1-3; TRBD1 is a possible D gene (6 bases). This CDR3 has 14 residues. Trimming removed 7 bases at V and 0 bases at J, with 10 bases between. From germline, CDR1 is SNHLY and CDR2 FYNNEI.

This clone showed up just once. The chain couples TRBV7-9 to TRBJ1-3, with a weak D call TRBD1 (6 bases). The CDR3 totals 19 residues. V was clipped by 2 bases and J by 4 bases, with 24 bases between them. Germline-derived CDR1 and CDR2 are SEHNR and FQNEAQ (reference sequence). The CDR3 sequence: CASSLPRARGPDPGNTIYF. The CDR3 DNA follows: TGTGCCAGCAGCTTACCCCGGGCCAGGGGCCCAGACCCCGGAAACACCATATATTTT.

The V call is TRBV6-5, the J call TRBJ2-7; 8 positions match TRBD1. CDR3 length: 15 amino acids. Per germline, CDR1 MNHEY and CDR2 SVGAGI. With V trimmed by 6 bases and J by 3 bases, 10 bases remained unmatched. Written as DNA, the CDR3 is TGTGCCAGCAGCCTTGGACAGGGTGGGCTCTACGAGCAGTACTTC. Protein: CASSLGQGGLYEQYF.

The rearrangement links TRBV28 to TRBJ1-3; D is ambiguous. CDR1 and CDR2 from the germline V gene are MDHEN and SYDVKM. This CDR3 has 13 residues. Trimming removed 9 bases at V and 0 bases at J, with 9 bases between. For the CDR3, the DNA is TGTGCCAGTCACGGGATCTCTGGAAACACCATATATTTT. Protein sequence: CASHGISGNTIYF. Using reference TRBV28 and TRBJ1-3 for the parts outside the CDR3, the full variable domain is DVKVTQSSRYLVKRTGEKVFLECVQDMDHENMFWYRQDPGLGLRLIYFSYDVKMKEKGDIPEGYSVSREKKERFSLILESASTNQTSMYLCASHGISGNTIYFGEGSWLTVV.

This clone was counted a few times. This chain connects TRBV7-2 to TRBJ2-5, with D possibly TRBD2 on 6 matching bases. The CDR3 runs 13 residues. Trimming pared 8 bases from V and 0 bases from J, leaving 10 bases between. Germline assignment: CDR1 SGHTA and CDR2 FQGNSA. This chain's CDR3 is CASGDWYQETQYF. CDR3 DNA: TGTGCCAGCGGGGACTGGTACCAAGAGACCCAGTACTTC. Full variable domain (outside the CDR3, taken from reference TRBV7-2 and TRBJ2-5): GAGVSQSPSNKVTEKGKDVELRCDPISGHTALYWYRQSLGQGLEFLIYFQGNSAPDKSGLPSDRFSAERTGGSVSTLTIQRTQQEDSAVYLCASGDWYQETQYFGPGTRLLVL.

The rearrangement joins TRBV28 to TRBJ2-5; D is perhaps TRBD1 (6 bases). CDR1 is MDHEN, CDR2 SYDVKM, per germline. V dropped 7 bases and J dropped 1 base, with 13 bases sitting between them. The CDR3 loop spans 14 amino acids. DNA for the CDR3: TGTGCCAGCACCCAAGGGGGACCCCAAGAGACCCAGTACTTC. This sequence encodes CASTQGGPQETQYF.

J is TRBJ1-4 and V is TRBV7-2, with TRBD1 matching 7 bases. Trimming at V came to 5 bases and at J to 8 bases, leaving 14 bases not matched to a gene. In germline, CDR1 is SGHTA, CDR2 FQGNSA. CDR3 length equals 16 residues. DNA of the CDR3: TGTGCCAGCAGCACACGCCTAACGACAGGGAGGGAAAAACTGTTTTTT. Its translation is CASSTRLTTGREKLFF.

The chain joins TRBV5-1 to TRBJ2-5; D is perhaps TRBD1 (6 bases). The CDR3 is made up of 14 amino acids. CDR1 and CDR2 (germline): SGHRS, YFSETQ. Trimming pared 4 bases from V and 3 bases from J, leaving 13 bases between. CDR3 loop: CASSLTGREETQYF. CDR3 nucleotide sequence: TGCGCCAGCAGCCTGACAGGCAGGGAAGAGACCCAGTACTTC.

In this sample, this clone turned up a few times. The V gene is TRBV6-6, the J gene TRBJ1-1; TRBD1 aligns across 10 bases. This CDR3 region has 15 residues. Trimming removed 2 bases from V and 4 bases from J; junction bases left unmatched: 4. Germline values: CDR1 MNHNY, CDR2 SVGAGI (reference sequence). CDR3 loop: CASSYAGQGSTEAFF. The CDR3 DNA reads TGTGCCAGCAGTTACGCGGGACAGGGGAGCACTGAAGCTTTCTTT.

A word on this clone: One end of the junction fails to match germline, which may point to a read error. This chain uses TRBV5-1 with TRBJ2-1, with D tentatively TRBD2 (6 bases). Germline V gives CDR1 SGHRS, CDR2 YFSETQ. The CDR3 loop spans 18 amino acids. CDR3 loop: CASNLGASASRVYNEQFF. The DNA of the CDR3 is TGCGCCAGCAACTTGGGTGCTAGCGCCTCCCGGGTCTACAATGAGCAGTTCTTC.

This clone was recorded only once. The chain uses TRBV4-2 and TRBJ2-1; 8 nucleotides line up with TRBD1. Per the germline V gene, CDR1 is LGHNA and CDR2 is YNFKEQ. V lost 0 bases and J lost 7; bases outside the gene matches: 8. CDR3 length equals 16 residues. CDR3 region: CASSQEVQGAWNEQFF. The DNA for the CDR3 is TGTGCCAGCAGCCAAGAGGTCCAGGGGGCTTGGAATGAGCAGTTCTTC.

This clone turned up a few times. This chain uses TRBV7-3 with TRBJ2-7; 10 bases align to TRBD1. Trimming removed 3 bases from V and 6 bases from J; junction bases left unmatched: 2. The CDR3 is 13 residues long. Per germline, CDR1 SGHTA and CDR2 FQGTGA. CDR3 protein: CASSLGQGIEQYF. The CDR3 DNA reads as TGTGCCAGCAGCTTGGGACAGGGGATCGAGCAGTACTTC.

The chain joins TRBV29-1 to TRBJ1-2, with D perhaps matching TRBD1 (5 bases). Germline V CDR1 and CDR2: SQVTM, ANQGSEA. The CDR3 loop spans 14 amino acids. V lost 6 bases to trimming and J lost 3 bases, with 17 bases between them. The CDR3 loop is CSVTSYQGDYGYTF. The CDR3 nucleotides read TGCAGCGTAACCTCCTACCAAGGGGACTATGGCTACACCTTC.

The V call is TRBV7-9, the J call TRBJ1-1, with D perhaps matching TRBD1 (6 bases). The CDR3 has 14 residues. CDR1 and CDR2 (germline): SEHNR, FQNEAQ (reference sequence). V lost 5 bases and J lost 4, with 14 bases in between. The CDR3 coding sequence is TGTGCCAGCAGCCCCGACAGGACGCCCACTGAAGCTTTCTTT. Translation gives CASSPDRTPTEAFF.

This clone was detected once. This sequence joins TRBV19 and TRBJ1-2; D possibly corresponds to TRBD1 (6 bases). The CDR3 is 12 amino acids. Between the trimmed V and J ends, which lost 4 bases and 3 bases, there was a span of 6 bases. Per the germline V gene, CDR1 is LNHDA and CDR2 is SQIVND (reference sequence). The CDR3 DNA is TGTGCCAGTAGTAACAGGGACTATGGCTACACCTTC. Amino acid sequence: CASSNRDYGYTF.

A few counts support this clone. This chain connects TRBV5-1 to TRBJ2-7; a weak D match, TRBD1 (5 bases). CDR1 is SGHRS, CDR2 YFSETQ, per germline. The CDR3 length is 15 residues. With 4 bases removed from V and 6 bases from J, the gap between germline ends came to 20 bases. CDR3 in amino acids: CASSPETAMGGEQYF. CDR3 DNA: TGCGCCAGCAGCCCCGAGACAGCAATGGGTGGCGAGCAGTACTTC.